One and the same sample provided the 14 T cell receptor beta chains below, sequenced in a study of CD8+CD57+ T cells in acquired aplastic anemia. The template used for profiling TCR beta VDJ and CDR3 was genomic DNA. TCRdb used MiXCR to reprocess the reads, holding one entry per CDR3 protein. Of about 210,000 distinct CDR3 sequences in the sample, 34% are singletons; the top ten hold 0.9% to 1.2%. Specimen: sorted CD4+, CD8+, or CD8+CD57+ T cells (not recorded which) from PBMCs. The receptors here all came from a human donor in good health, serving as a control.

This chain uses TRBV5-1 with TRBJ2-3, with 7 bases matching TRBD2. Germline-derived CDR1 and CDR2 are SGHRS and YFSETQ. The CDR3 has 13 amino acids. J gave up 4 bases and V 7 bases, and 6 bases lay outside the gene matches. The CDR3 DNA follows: TGCGCCAGCGCCCCGGGGGGAGCAGATACGCAGTATTTT. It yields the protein CASAPGGADTQYF.

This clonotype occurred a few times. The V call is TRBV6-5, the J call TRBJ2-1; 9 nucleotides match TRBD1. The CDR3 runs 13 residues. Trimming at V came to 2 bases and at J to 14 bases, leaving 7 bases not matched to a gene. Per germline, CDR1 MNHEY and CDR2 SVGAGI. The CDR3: CASSYLVRTGEFF. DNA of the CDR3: TGTGCCAGCAGTTACCTCGTCCGGACAGGGGAGTTCTTC.

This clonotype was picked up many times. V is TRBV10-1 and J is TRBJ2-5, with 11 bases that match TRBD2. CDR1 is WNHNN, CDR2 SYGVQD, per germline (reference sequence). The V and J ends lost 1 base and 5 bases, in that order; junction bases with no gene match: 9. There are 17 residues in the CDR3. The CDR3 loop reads CASSEFTGTSGLETQYF. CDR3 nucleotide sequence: TGCGCCAGCAGTGAGTTCACCGGGACTAGCGGACTGGAGACCCAGTACTTC.

The CDR3 protein is CASSKTGTPATNEKLFF. The CDR3 bases are TGTGCCAGCAGTAAGACCGGGACACCTGCAACTAATGAAAAACTGTTTTTT. V usage is TRBV2 and J usage is TRBJ1-4; D may be TRBD1 (6 bases). CDR3 length equals 17 residues. In germline, CDR1 is SNHLY, CDR2 FYNNEI. Trimming took off 5 bases at V and 0 bases at J, with 16 bases between the two ends.

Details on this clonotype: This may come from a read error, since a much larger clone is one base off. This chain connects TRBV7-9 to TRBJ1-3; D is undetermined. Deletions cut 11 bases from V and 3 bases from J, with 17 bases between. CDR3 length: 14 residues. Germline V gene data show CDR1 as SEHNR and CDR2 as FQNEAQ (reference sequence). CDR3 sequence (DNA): TGTGCCGGCGGAGCCCTTCTGGATGGAAACACCATATATTTT. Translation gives CAGGALLDGNTIYF. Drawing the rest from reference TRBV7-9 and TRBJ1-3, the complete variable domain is DTGVSQNPRHKITKRGQNVTFRCDPISEHNRLYWYRQTLGQGPEFLTYFQNEAQLEKSRLLSDRFSAERPKGSFSTLEIQRTEQGDSAMYLCAGGALLDGNTIYFGEGSWLTVV.

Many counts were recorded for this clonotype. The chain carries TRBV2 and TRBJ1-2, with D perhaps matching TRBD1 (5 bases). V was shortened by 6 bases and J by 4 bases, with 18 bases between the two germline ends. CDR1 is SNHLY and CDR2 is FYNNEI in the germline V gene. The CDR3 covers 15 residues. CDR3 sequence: CASSGRQTLGYGYTF. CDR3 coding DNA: TGTGCCAGCAGCGGGAGACAGACCCTAGGCTATGGCTACACCTTC.

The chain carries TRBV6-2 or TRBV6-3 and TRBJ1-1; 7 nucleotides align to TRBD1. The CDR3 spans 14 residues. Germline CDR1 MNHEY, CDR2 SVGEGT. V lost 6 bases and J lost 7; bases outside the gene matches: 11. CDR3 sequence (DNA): TGTGCCAGCAGGCGCACCGGGACAGTGATTGAAGCTTTCTTT. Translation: CASRRTGTVIEAFF.

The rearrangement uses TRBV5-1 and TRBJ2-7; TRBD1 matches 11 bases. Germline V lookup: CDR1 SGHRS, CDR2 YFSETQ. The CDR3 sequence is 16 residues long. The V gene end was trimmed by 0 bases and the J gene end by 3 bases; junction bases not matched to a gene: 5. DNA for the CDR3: TGCGCCAGCAGCTTGGCCGATGGGACAGGGGGCTACGAGCAGTACTTC. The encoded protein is CASSLADGTGGYEQYF.

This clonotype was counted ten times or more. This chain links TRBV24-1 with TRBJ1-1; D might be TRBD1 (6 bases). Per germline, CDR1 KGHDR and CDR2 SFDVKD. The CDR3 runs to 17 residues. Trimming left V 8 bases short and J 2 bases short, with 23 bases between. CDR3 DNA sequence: TGTGCCACCACCAGCGGGGGAAGGGGGGGATTCAACACTGAAGCTTTCTTT. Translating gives CATTSGGRGGFNTEAFF.

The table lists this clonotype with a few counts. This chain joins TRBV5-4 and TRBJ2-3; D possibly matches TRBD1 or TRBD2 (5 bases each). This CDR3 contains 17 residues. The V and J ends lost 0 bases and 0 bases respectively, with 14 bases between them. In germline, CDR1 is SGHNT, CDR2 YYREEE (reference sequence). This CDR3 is CASSLDGAQTSTDTQYF. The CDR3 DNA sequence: TGTGCCAGCAGCTTGGACGGGGCCCAGACTAGCACAGATACGCAGTATTTT. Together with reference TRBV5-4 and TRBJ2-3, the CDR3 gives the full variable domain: ETGVTQSPTHLIKTRGQQVTLRCSSQSGHNTVSWYQQALGQGPQFIFQYYREEENGRGNFPPRFSGLQFPNYSSELNVNALELDDSALYLCASSLDGAQTSTDTQYFGPGTRLTVL.

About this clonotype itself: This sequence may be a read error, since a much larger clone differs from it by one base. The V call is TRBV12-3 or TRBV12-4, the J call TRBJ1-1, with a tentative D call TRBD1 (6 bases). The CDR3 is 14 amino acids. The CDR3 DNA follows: TGTGCCAGCTCCCCACAGGGAGGGAGCACTGAAGCTTCCTTT. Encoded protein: CASSPQGGSTEASF.

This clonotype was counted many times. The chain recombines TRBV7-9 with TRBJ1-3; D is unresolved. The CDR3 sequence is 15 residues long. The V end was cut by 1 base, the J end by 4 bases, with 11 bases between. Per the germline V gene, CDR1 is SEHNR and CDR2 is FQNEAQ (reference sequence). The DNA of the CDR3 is TGTGCCAGCAGCTTAGGTGCGTCCGCGGGAAACACCATATATTTT. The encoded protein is CASSLGASAGNTIYF.

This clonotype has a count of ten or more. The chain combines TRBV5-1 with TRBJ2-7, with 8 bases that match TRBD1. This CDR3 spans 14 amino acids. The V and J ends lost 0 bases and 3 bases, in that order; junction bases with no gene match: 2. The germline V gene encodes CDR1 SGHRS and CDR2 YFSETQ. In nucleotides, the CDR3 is TGCGCCAGCAGCTTGGTAACAGGGGGCTACGAGCAGTACTTC. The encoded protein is CASSLVTGGYEQYF.

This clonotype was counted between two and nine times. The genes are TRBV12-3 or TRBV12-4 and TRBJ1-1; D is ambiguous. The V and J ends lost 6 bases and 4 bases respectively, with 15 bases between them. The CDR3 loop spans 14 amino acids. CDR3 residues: CASRLVLSGTEAFF. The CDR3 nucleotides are TGTGCCAGCAGATTGGTATTGTCCGGCACTGAAGCTTTCTTT.